This entry lists 2 T cell receptor beta chains sequenced from one sample in a study of blood T cell repertoires in COVID-19. Profiled with immunoSEQ multiplex PCR; TCRdb holds only in-frame clones, not every one. The sample records 250,000 to 300,000 clones, roughly 90% being singletons. The sequencing sample was made of peripheral blood. The receptor source for this set is a woman aged 55 to 70 with acute or convalescent COVID-19.

The chain has TRBV7-9 and TRBJ2-1; TRBD1 aligns across 7 bases. Germline CDR1 and CDR2: SEHNR and FQNEAQ (reference sequence). Trimming at V came to 3 bases and at J to 4 bases, leaving 9 bases not matched to a gene. This CDR3 region has 16 residues. DNA of the CDR3: TGTGCCAGCAGCTTTTCCCTTAACAGGGGTTACAATGAGCAGTTCTTC. This codes for CASSFSLNRGYNEQFF.

This sequence joins TRBV28 and TRBJ2-1, with 13 bases fitting TRBD2. CDR1 and CDR2 from the germline V gene are MDHEN and SYDVKM. The length of the CDR3 is 16 residues. V lost 7 bases to trimming and J lost 7 bases; unmatched junction nucleotides: 10. The DNA for the CDR3 is TGTGCCAGCATTCCCCGGACTAGCGGGAGTACGAATGAGCAGTTCTTC. Protein sequence: CASIPRTSGSTNEQFF.